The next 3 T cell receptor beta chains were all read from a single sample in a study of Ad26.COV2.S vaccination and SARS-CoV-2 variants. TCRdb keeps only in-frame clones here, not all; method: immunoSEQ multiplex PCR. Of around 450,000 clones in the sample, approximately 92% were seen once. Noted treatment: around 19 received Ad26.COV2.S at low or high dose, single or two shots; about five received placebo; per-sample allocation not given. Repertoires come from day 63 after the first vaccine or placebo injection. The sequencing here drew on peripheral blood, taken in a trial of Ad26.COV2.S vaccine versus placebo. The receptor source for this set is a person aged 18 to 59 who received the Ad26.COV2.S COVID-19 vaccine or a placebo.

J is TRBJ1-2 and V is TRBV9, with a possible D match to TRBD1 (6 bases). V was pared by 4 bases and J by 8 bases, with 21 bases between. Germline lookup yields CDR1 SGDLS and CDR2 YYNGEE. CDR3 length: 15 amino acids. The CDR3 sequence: CASSNSVGGLEGYTF. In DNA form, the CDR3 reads TGTGCCAGCAGCAACAGCGTAGGGGGACTGGAGGGCTACACCTTC.

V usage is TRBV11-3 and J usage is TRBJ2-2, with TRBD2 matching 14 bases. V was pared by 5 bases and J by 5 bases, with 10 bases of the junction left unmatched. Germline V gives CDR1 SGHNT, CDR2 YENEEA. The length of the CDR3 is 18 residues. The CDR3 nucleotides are TGTGCCAGCAGCGAGGGGACTAGCGGGAGAGGTAGAACCGGGGAGCTGTTTTTT. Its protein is CASSEGTSGRGRTGELFF.

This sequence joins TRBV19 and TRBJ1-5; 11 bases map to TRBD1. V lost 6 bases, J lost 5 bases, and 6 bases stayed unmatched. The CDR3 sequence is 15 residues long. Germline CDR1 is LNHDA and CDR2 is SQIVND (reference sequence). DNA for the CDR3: TGTGCCAGTAGCCGGACAGGGGGCTTTGATCAGCCCCAGCATTTT. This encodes CASSRTGGFDQPQHF.